These T cell receptor beta chains were read from a single sample in a study of blood T cells in healthy people across ages. TCRdb reprocessed the 5' RACE reads with MiXCR, giving one entry per CDR3 protein. This table holds about 1,800,000 distinct CDR3 sequences, approximately 28% found once. Source material: blood. These receptors all come from a woman in her thirties in good health. Both conserved end residues are part of each CDR3. D genes are given only for firm matches. Clone size appears in some rows only: once, few, many, or a class for an expanded clone.

D: -; J: TRBJ2-7; length: 15; size: many; V: TRBV7-2; CDR3: CASSSQQGSTYEQYF; DNA: TGTGCCAGCAGCTCGCAACAGGGCTCAACCTACGAGCAGTACTTC
D: TRBD2; J: TRBJ2-1; length: 16; size: many; V: TRBV10-3; CDR3: CAISESGSGVRNEQFF; DNA: TGTGCCATCAGTGAGTCGGGTAGCGGGGTCCGCAATGAGCAGTTCTTC
D: -; J: TRBJ2-1; length: 15; size: -; V: TRBV18; CDR3: CASSPGGVLYNEQFF; DNA: TGTGCCAGCTCACCAGGCGGGGTCCTCTACAATGAGCAGTTCTTC
D: -; J: TRBJ2-3; length: 15; size: -; V: TRBV6-1; CDR3: CASSDRGLDTDTRYF; DNA: TGTGCCAGCAGTGACCGGGGGTTGGACACAGATACGCGGTATTTT
D: -; J: TRBJ1-4; length: 15; size: few; V: TRBV28; CDR3: CASSPPGRVGEKLFF; DNA: TGTGCCAGCAGTCCCCCCGGCAGGGTGGGAGAAAAACTGTTTTTT
D: -; J: TRBJ2-3; length: 13; size: -; V: TRBV3-1; CDR3: CASSEGYGDTQYF; DNA: TGTGCCAGCAGTGAAGGTTACGGAGATACGCAGTATTTT
D: -; J: TRBJ2-7; length: 15; size: -; V: TRBV2; CDR3: CASSEARQETYEQYF; DNA: TGTGCCAGCAGTGAGGCTCGACAGGAGACCTACGAGCAGTACTTC
D: TRBD1; J: TRBJ2-7; length: 15; size: -; V: TRBV6-2/TRBV6-3; CDR3: CASSGPPGGRGEQYF; DNA: TGTGCCAGCAGTGGCCCCCCAGGGGGCCGGGGTGAGCAGTACTTC
D: -; J: TRBJ1-2; length: 15; size: -; V: TRBV14; CDR3: CASSPDPRKGYGYTF; DNA: TGTGCCAGCAGCCCCGACCCGCGAAAGGGCTATGGCTACACCTTC
D: -; J: TRBJ2-1; length: 13; size: -; V: TRBV7-8; CDR3: CAGEGQGGNEQFF; DNA: TGTGCCGGCGAAGGCCAAGGAGGCAATGAGCAGTTCTTC
D: TRBD2; J: TRBJ2-5; length: 14; size: many; V: TRBV20-1; CDR3: CSASLAGGQETQYF; DNA: TGCAGTGCTAGCCTAGCGGGGGGGCAAGAGACCCAGTACTTC
D: -; J: TRBJ2-7; length: 14; size: few; V: TRBV6-2/TRBV6-3; CDR3: CASSSLWGNHEQYF; DNA: TGTGCCAGCAGTTCCCTTTGGGGGAACCACGAGCAGTACTTC
D: TRBD2; J: TRBJ2-7; length: 15; size: -; V: TRBV20-1; CDR3: CSAEMVAGGGNEQYF; DNA: TGCAGTGCTGAGATGGTTGCGGGGGGAGGGAACGAGCAGTACTTC
D: TRBD2; J: TRBJ2-5; length: 13; size: once; V: TRBV10-3; CDR3: CAIRGAGGETQYF; DNA: TGTGCCATCCGGGGGGCGGGGGGAGAGACCCAGTACTTC
D: TRBD1; J: TRBJ2-4; length: 15; size: many; V: TRBV4-1; CDR3: CASSQIRGLVGIQYF; DNA: TGCGCCAGCAGCCAAATCAGGGGGCTGGTTGGGATTCAGTACTTC
D: -; J: TRBJ1-1; length: 13; size: -; V: TRBV20-1; CDR3: CSARVDWNTEAFF; DNA: TGCAGTGCTAGAGTTGACTGGAACACTGAAGCTTTCTTT
D: TRBD1; J: TRBJ1-5; length: 17; size: once; V: TRBV20-1; CDR3: CSARDLSGGENNQPQHF; DNA: TGCAGTGCTAGAGATCTGTCAGGGGGCGAGAACAATCAGCCCCAGCATTTT
D: TRBD1; J: TRBJ1-2; length: 14; size: few; V: TRBV5-1; CDR3: CASSLATGDRGYTF; DNA: TGCGCCAGCAGCCTAGCCACAGGGGACCGAGGCTACACCTTC
D: TRBD2; J: TRBJ2-1; length: 17; size: many; V: TRBV28; CDR3: CASSPPLRAGEVNEQFF; DNA: TGTGCCAGCAGTCCTCCCCTTAGGGCGGGAGAGGTCAATGAGCAGTTCTTC
D: TRBD1; J: TRBJ2-1; length: 20; size: -; V: TRBV20-1; CDR3: CSVIGTGGFLAGSHYNEQFF; DNA: TGCAGTGTTATCGGGACAGGGGGTTTCCTAGCGGGAAGTCACTACAATGAGCAGTTCTTC
D: -; J: TRBJ1-2; length: 13; size: many; V: TRBV29-1; CDR3: CSVVTGANYGYTF; DNA: TGCAGCGTTGTGACAGGAGCTAACTATGGCTACACCTTC
D: -; J: TRBJ1-1; length: 11; size: -; V: TRBV29-1; CDR3: CSVYYCTEAFF; DNA: -
D: -; J: TRBJ2-7; length: 16; size: many; V: TRBV4-3; CDR3: CASSQDLGSNVYEQYF; DNA: TGCGCCAGCAGCCAAGATTTAGGTTCGAACGTCTACGAGCAGTACTTC
D: -; J: TRBJ2-7; length: 14; size: few; V: TRBV27; CDR3: CASSLTPGSHEQYF; DNA: TGTGCCAGCAGTTTAACCCCCGGGAGCCACGAGCAGTACTTC
D: TRBD1; J: TRBJ2-1; length: 14; size: -; V: TRBV5-1; CDR3: CASSSDRSYNKQFF; DNA: TGCGCCAGCAGCTCGGACAGGTCCTACAATAAGCAGTTCTTC
D: TRBD2; J: TRBJ2-7; length: 15; size: few; V: TRBV18; CDR3: CASSPRAGGLSEQYF; DNA: TGTGCCAGCTCACCACGAGCGGGAGGTCTCTCCGAGCAGTACTTC
D: TRBD1; J: TRBJ2-1; length: 13; size: few; V: TRBV30; CDR3: CAWSTGAYNEQFF; DNA: TGTGCCTGGTCGACAGGGGCCTACAATGAGCAGTTCTTC
D: -; J: TRBJ2-2; length: 13; size: few; V: TRBV7-8; CDR3: CASSLPGPTELFF; DNA: TGTGCCAGCAGCTTACCCGGACCTACGGAGCTGTTTTTT
D: -; J: TRBJ2-7; length: 14; size: many; V: TRBV9; CDR3: CASSVVPWEGEQYF; DNA: TGTGCCAGCAGCGTAGTCCCCTGGGAAGGCGAGCAGTACTTC
D: -; J: TRBJ1-2; length: 14; size: -; V: TRBV20-1; CDR3: CSSAPGHVQHGYTF; DNA: TGCAGTTCTGCCCCAGGTCATGTCCAGCATGGCTACACCTTC
D: -; J: TRBJ1-1; length: 17; size: -; V: TRBV20-1; CDR3: CSARASGLGSGNTEAFF; DNA: TGCAGTGCTAGAGCGTCAGGACTAGGATCTGGGAACACTGAAGCTTTCTTT
D: -; J: TRBJ1-5; length: 13; size: -; V: TRBV2; CDR3: CASSVDPGQPQHF; DNA: TGTGCCAGCAGTGTAGATCCGGGTCAGCCCCAGCATTTT
D: TRBD1; J: TRBJ2-5; length: 14; size: many; V: TRBV18; CDR3: CASSPEAGGETQYF; DNA: TGTGCCAGCTCACCGGAGGCAGGGGGAGAGACCCAGTACTTC
D: -; J: TRBJ1-2; length: 20; size: -; V: TRBV7-2; CDR3: CASSRIGGRDMRKWGYGYTF; DNA: TGTGCCAGCAGCCGGATTGGGGGGCGGGACATGAGAAAATGGGGCTATGGCTACACCTTC
D: -; J: TRBJ2-1; length: 11; size: -; V: TRBV9; CDR3: CASSRDDEQFF; DNA: TGTGCCAGCAGCAGGGATGATGAGCAGTTCTTC
D: -; J: TRBJ1-5; length: 13; size: -; V: TRBV20-1; CDR3: CSASCRTRWPQHF; DNA: TGCAGTGCTAGTTGTAGAACTCGCTGGCCCCAGCATTTT
D: -; J: TRBJ2-5; length: 12; size: many; V: TRBV20-1; CDR3: CSATLARETQYF; DNA: TGCAGTGCTACCCTAGCGAGAGAGACCCAGTACTTC
D: TRBD2; J: TRBJ2-5; length: 16; size: -; V: TRBV7-2; CDR3: CASSLVGGPLTREQYF; DNA: TGTGCCAGCAGCTTAGTGGGAGGGCCTCTAACGAGGGAGCAGTACTTC
D: -; J: TRBJ1-2; length: 12; size: -; V: TRBV5-1; CDR3: CASSRDIFGYTF; DNA: TGCGCCAGCAGCCGGGACATATTCGGCTACACCTTC
D: TRBD2; J: TRBJ2-3; length: 16; size: once; V: TRBV12-3/TRBV12-4; CDR3: CASSFSLGGRTDTQYF; DNA: TGTGCCAGCAGTTTTTCCCTGGGGGGGAGAACAGATACGCAGTATTTT
D: -; J: TRBJ1-5; length: 14; size: -; V: TRBV12-3/TRBV12-4; CDR3: CASSTQGGRQPQHF; DNA: TGTGCCAGCAGTACACAGGGCGGGCGTCAGCCCCAGCATTTT
D: -; J: TRBJ1-2; length: 14; size: many; V: TRBV4-3; CDR3: CASSQDIGAYGYTF; DNA: TGCGCCAGCAGCCAAGATATAGGGGCCTATGGCTACACCTTC
D: -; J: TRBJ2-1; length: 12; size: -; V: TRBV3-1; CDR3: CAISQVYGEQFF; DNA: TGTGCCATCAGCCAAGTGTACGGTGAGCAGTTCTTC
D: TRBD2; J: TRBJ2-7; length: 14; size: few; V: TRBV7-2; CDR3: CASSCGSQLYEQYF; DNA: TGTGCCAGCAGCTGCGGGAGTCAGCTCTACGAGCAGTACTTC
D: TRBD2; J: TRBJ2-1; length: 15; size: few; V: TRBV10-1; CDR3: CASSAAGGLNNEQFF; DNA: TGCGCCAGCAGTGCAGCGGGGGGGCTTAACAATGAGCAGTTCTTC
D: -; J: TRBJ2-5; length: 14; size: few; V: TRBV20-1; CDR3: CSGGLTAEGETQYF; DNA: TGCAGTGGGGGGCTGACAGCCGAGGGGGAGACCCAGTACTTC
D: -; J: TRBJ2-7; length: 16; size: few; V: TRBV10-3; CDR3: CAISEPGTSSSYEQYF; DNA: TGTGCCATCAGTGAACCGGGGACTTCTAGCTCCTACGAGCAGTACTTC
D: TRBD1; J: TRBJ1-1; length: 15; size: few; V: TRBV7-9; CDR3: CASSLTGGRNTEAFF; DNA: TGTGCCAGCAGCCTAACAGGGGGAAGAAACACTGAAGCTTTCTTT
D: TRBD1; J: TRBJ2-4; length: 15; size: many; V: TRBV24-1; CDR3: CATSDPGTGAFIQYF; DNA: TGTGCCACCAGTGATCCCGGGACAGGGGCGTTCATTCAGTACTTC
D: -; J: TRBJ2-1; length: 13; size: few; V: TRBV5-1; CDR3: CASSLDWTTGRFF; DNA: TGCGCCAGCAGCTTGGATTGGACCACGGGGCGGTTCTTC
D: -; J: TRBJ2-5; length: 15; size: -; V: TRBV7-6; CDR3: CASSLSLVQGETQYF; DNA: TGTGCCAGCAGCCTGTCACTAGTCCAGGGAGAGACCCAGTACTTC
D: TRBD1; J: TRBJ2-1; length: 15; size: many; V: TRBV20-1; CDR3: CSATNRDSNLNEQFF; DNA: TGCAGTGCTACTAACCGGGACAGCAACCTCAATGAGCAGTTCTTC
D: -; J: TRBJ2-4; length: 16; size: few; V: TRBV7-2; CDR3: CASSLGAGHAQGIQYF; DNA: TGTGCCAGCAGCTTAGGTGCGGGGCATGCCCAGGGCATTCAGTACTTC
D: TRBD1; J: TRBJ2-5; length: 15; size: many; V: TRBV12-5; CDR3: CASGLGDRDQETQYF; DNA: TGTGCTAGTGGTTTGGGCGACAGGGACCAAGAGACCCAGTACTTC